The 30 T cell receptor beta chains below come from one sample, sequenced in a study of T cells in Graves' hyperthyroidism and ophthalmopathy. Authors of the study amplified TCR beta CDR3 regions from RNA transcripts. With the HTBI primer set, the TCR CDR3 went through a first round of RT-PCR. Via MiXCR, TCRdb re-called the multiplex PCR reads, giving one row per CDR3 protein. Seen here are around 600,000 distinct CDR3 sequences, roughly 46% observed once, and the top ten hold 7% to 7.5%. The sample consisted of peripheral blood or thyroid tissue (not recorded which). These TCRs come from an adult man with Graves' disease, either hyperthyroidism or ophthalmopathy (not recorded which).

The chain joins TRBV5-4 to TRBJ1-1; D not resolved. Germline V gene sequence: CDR1 SGHNT, CDR2 YYREEE (reference sequence). Trimming pared 2 bases from V and 6 bases from J, leaving 14 bases between. The CDR3 has 14 amino acids. CDR3 protein: CASSFEDGIAEAFF. CDR3 in DNA: TGTGCCAGCAGCTTCGAGGACGGTATCGCTGAAGCTTTCTTT.

The table lists this clonotype with many counts. J is TRBJ1-1 and V is TRBV29-1; the D is unclear. This CDR3 region has 12 residues. The germline V gene encodes CDR1 SQVTM and CDR2 ANQGSEA. The DNA for the CDR3 is TGCACCCCATCTGAGGGATTCACTGAAGCTTTCTTT. It translates to CTPSEGFTEAFF.

This clonotype was seen more than once but under ten times. In DNA, the CDR3 is TGCGCCAGCAGCCCAGCCGGGACAGGCTCCTCCTACGAGCAGTACTTC. Its translation: CASSPAGTGSSYEQYF. The chain couples TRBV5-1 to TRBJ2-7; the match to TRBD1 covers 8 bases. The V and J ends lost 4 bases and 0 bases, in that order; junction bases with no gene match: 9. Germline lookup yields CDR1 SGHRS and CDR2 YFSETQ. The CDR3 runs to 16 residues.

The table lists this clonotype with a few counts. The rearrangement uses TRBV12-3 or TRBV12-4 and TRBJ2-7; no clear D gene. The CDR3 contains 12 residues. The V gene lost 4 bases and the J gene lost 4 bases, with 8 bases spanning the gap. The CDR3 bases are TGTGCCAGCAGTTCTCAAGTTTACGAGCAGTACTTC. Its translation is CASSSQVYEQYF.

In this sample, this clonotype turned up a few times. This chain connects TRBV5-5 to TRBJ1-1; D might be TRBD1 (6 bases). Germline loops: CDR1 SGHKS, CDR2 YYEKEE (reference sequence). Trimming removed 2 bases at V and 10 bases at J, with 21 bases between. The CDR3 is made up of 15 amino acids. Here the CDR3 reads CASSLVAGASGGAFF. The CDR3 DNA follows: TGTGCCAGCAGCTTAGTTGCAGGGGCGTCGGGTGGAGCTTTCTTT.

This rearrangement joins TRBV14 to TRBJ1-2; 8 nucleotides match TRBD1. The germline gives CDR1 SGHDN, CDR2 FVKESK. The CDR3 has 14 residues. Trimming cost V 4 bases and J 10 bases; bases outside gene matches: 11. The CDR3 is CASSLTGDTGAYTF. CDR3 in DNA: TGTGCCAGCAGCCTGACAGGGGACACGGGGGCCTACACCTTC.

Turning to this clonotype: A much more abundant neighbour one base away suggests this may be a read error. CDR3 protein: CASSLTRDRGSPLHF. The DNA of the CDR3 is TGTGCCAGCAGCTTAACGCGAGACAGGGGTTCACCCCTCCACTTT. V gene TRBV7-3 combines with J gene TRBJ1-6; TRBD1 matches at 8 bases. The J segment lost 9 bases and the V segment lost 0 bases, leaving 4 bases of the junction unmatched. This CDR3 region has 15 residues. Germline CDR1 reads SGHTA; CDR2 reads FQGTGA.

This clonotype occurred a few times. The chain is built from TRBV10-1 and TRBJ2-5; maybe TRBD2 (6 bases). Germline V gives CDR1 WNHNN, CDR2 SYGVQD (reference sequence). Trimming took off 5 bases at V and 1 base at J, with 8 bases between the two ends. This CDR3 is 13 amino acids long. The CDR3 spells CASSSGFQETQYF. For the CDR3, the DNA is TGCGCCAGCAGTAGCGGGTTCCAAGAGACCCAGTACTTC.

Regarding this clonotype: Germline and junction disagree at one end, which may indicate a read error. The rearrangement uses TRBV10-3 and TRBJ2-5; D is unresolved. Germline assignment: CDR1 ENHRY and CDR2 SYGVKD. This CDR3 is 16 amino acids long. The CDR3 DNA follows: TGTGCCATCATGGATGGTTGGGGATGGCAGAAAGAGACCCGGTACTTC. This sequence encodes CAIMDGWGWQKETRYF.

This chain links TRBV7-9 with TRBJ1-2, with TRBD1 as a possible D gene (5 bases). Germline CDR1 SEHNR, CDR2 FQNEAQ (reference sequence). CDR3 length equals 12 residues. Trimming removed 6 bases at V and 4 bases at J, with 9 bases between. This chain's CDR3 is CASRKTVYGYTF. In DNA, the CDR3 is TGTGCCAGCAGGAAGACAGTCTATGGCTACACCTTC.

The chain carries TRBV19 and TRBJ2-7; 7 bases agree with TRBD1. The V gene's germline CDR1 is LNHDA and CDR2 SQIVND (reference sequence). V lost 4 bases, J lost 0 bases, and 6 bases stayed unmatched. There are 15 residues in the CDR3. The CDR3 loop is CASSTGTANSYEQYF. CDR3 DNA: TGTGCCAGTAGTACCGGGACAGCAAACTCCTACGAGCAGTACTTC.

This sequence joins TRBV6-5 and TRBJ1-1; no clear D. Germline V gene sequence: CDR1 MNHEY, CDR2 SVGAGI. Deletions cut 4 bases from V and 4 bases from J, with 10 bases between. The CDR3 is 13 amino acids. The DNA for the CDR3 is TGTGCCAGCAGTTGGACCGGACCCACTGAAGCTTTCTTT. It encodes CASSWTGPTEAFF.

CDR3 sequence: CAISIKRRANEKLFF. The CDR3 coding sequence is TGTGCCATCAGTATAAAGAGAAGGGCTAATGAAAAACTGTTTTTT. The chain combines TRBV10-3 with TRBJ1-4; no clear D gene. Germline loops: CDR1 ENHRY, CDR2 SYGVKD. The CDR3 runs 15 residues. The V gene lost 5 bases and the J gene lost 3 bases, with 13 bases spanning the gap.

The CDR3 coding sequence is TGTGCCAGCAGTTCGGCCCTCACTGAAGCTTTCTTT. The encoded protein is CASSSALTEAFF. V is TRBV7-2 and J is TRBJ1-1; no reliable D call. The CDR3 loop spans 12 amino acids. Trimming cost V 6 bases and J 4 bases, with 9 bases left between them. The germline CDR1 and CDR2 sequences are SGHTA and FQGNSA.

This clonotype was detected once. Being one base from a much bigger clone, this may be a read error. V is TRBV12-3 or TRBV12-4 and J is TRBJ1-5; D is undetermined. The length of the CDR3 is 12 residues. The DNA for the CDR3 is TGTGTCAGCAGTTTCAAAGAGCAGCCCCAGCATTTT. This sequence encodes CVSSFKEQPQHF.

This clonotype was counted at least ten times. This chain links TRBV7-6 with TRBJ2-7, with D unclear. This CDR3 contains 13 residues. V was trimmed by 5 bases and J by 3 bases, leaving 11 bases between them. Germline V lookup: CDR1 SGHVS, CDR2 FNYEAQ. Written as DNA, the CDR3 is TGTGCCAGCAGCCCCGGACGGAGCTACGAGCAGTACTTC. Translating it yields CASSPGRSYEQYF.

This clonotype occurred many times. The gene calls are TRBV20-1 and TRBJ1-4; TRBD1 matches at 9 bases. Trimming removed 2 bases from V and 10 bases from J; junction bases left unmatched: 5. From germline, CDR1 is DFQATT and CDR2 SNEGSKA (reference sequence). The CDR3 length is 13 residues. CDR3 loop: CSARPGTGRKLFF. Written as DNA, the CDR3 is TGCAGTGCTAGACCCGGGACAGGGAGAAAACTGTTTTTT.

The genes are TRBV7-3 and TRBJ2-5, with D maybe TRBD1 (5 bases). The V end lost 4 bases, the J end lost 9 bases, and 9 bases lay between the germline ends. CDR1 SGHTA and CDR2 FQGTGA come from the germline V gene. This CDR3 is built from 11 residues. Written as DNA, the CDR3 is TGTGCCAGCAGCTACTCCAGGGCCCAGTACTTC. Translating gives CASSYSRAQYF.

This clonotype came up many times. The rearrangement joins TRBV9 to TRBJ1-2, with D unclear. The CDR3 is 14 amino acids. The germline V gene encodes CDR1 SGDLS and CDR2 YYNGEE. V was trimmed by 0 bases and J by 3 bases, leaving 9 bases between them. CDR3 amino acids: CASSVGVTDYGYTF. In DNA, the CDR3 is TGTGCCAGCAGCGTAGGGGTGACGGACTATGGCTACACCTTC.

V gene TRBV5-5 combines with J gene TRBJ1-2; D is ambiguous. CDR1 and CDR2 (germline): SGHKS, YYEKEE (reference sequence). The CDR3 consists of 11 residues. The V end was cut by 4 bases, the J end by 8 bases, with 9 bases between. The CDR3 DNA is TGTGCCAGCAGCCAAGGCGGAGGCTACACCTTC. This sequence encodes CASSQGGGYTF.

This clonotype was seen at least ten times. This chain links TRBV5-1 with TRBJ1-6; the D gene is possibly TRBD1 (5 bases). CDR3 size: 14 residues. The V gene's germline CDR1 is SGHRS and CDR2 YFSETQ. V dropped 3 bases and J dropped 5 bases, with 9 bases sitting between them. CDR3 nucleotide sequence: TGCGCCAGCAGCTCCGGACACGATAATTCACCCCTCCACTTT. It encodes CASSSGHDNSPLHF.

The chain joins TRBV9 to TRBJ2-2, with TRBD1 matching over 9 bases. Germline trimming cut 0 bases from V and 7 bases from J; bases unmatched to any gene: 7. Germline lookup yields CDR1 SGDLS and CDR2 YYNGEE. CDR3 size: 16 residues. The CDR3 DNA sequence: TGTGCCAGCAGCGTAGATGGGACAGGGTTGGTCGGGGAGCTGTTTTTT. Translating it yields CASSVDGTGLVGELFF.

This clonotype was recorded at least ten times. The V call is TRBV2, the J call TRBJ2-2; D gene ambiguous. Germline V gives CDR1 SNHLY, CDR2 FYNNEI. The CDR3 contains 13 residues. The V end lost 6 bases, the J end lost 6 bases, and 11 bases lay between the germline ends. CDR3 region: CASRETGPGELFF. In nucleotides, the CDR3 is TGTGCCAGCAGGGAGACCGGACCCGGGGAGCTGTTTTTT.

Many counts were recorded for this clonotype. This chain links TRBV10-2 with TRBJ2-5; D gene ambiguous. CDR1 is WSHSY and CDR2 is SAAADI in the germline V gene. V was pared by 1 base and J by 4 bases, with 13 bases between. CDR3 length: 15 amino acids. For the CDR3, the DNA is TGCGCCAGCAGTGAGTTGGTAGGATCAGGAGAGACCCAGTACTTC. Protein product: CASSELVGSGETQYF.

J is TRBJ1-1 and V is TRBV19, with D possibly being TRBD1 (6 bases). The germline V gene encodes CDR1 LNHDA and CDR2 SQIVND (reference sequence). Trimming took 6 bases from V and 2 from J, leaving 16 bases between them. This CDR3 is 15 amino acids long. CDR3: CASSWSAQGNTEAFF. DNA for the CDR3: TGTGCCAGTAGCTGGTCGGCACAGGGAAACACTGAAGCTTTCTTT.

V is TRBV5-1 and J is TRBJ1-2; weak D call: TRBD1 (6 bases). V was pared by 4 bases and J by 9 bases, with 22 bases between. Germline loops: CDR1 SGHRS, CDR2 YFSETQ. CDR3 length: 15 residues. CDR3 DNA sequence: TGCGCCAGCAGCAATGGCGGGGGCCCAGTCTTACGCTACACCTTC. Translating it yields CASSNGGGPVLRYTF.

This clonotype was seen only once. This sequence joins TRBV6-5 and TRBJ2-7; maybe TRBD1 (6 bases). V lost 4 bases and J 5 bases, leaving 18 bases between the germline ends. Looked up from germline, CDR1 is MNHEY and CDR2 is SVGAGI. The CDR3 has 15 residues. The CDR3 protein is CASSLGKGNRDEQYF. The CDR3 nucleotides read TGTGCCAGCAGTTTAGGAAAAGGAAACAGGGACGAGCAGTACTTC.

There are many counts of this clonotype. CDR3 loop: CATSGGGTGELFF. The CDR3 DNA reads as TGTGCCACCAGTGGAGGGGGTACCGGGGAGCTGTTTTTT. The J gene is TRBJ2-2, the V gene TRBV24-1; D is possibly TRBD1 (6 bases). With 5 bases removed from V and 5 bases from J, the gap between germline ends came to 8 bases. The length of the CDR3 is 13 residues. CDR1 and CDR2 from the germline V gene are KGHDR and SFDVKD.

Details on this clonotype: A read error may account for a junction end that differs from germline. V gene TRBV12-3 or TRBV12-4 combines with J gene TRBJ1-2; 7 bases align to TRBD1. The CDR3 extends over 14 amino acids. The CDR3 DNA reads as TGCGCCAGCAGCTTGGAAGGGGGCGCGGCTAGCTACACCTTC. Translation gives CASSLEGGAASYTF.

At least ten counts were recorded for this clonotype. This CDR3 is CAISEENEKLFF. CDR3 sequence (DNA): TGTGCCATCAGTGAAGAGAATGAAAAACTGTTTTTT. The genes are TRBV10-3 and TRBJ1-4; no clear D. Looked up from germline, CDR1 is ENHRY and CDR2 is SYGVKD. CDR3 length: 12 residues. V was trimmed by 3 bases and J by 5 bases, leaving 4 bases between them.